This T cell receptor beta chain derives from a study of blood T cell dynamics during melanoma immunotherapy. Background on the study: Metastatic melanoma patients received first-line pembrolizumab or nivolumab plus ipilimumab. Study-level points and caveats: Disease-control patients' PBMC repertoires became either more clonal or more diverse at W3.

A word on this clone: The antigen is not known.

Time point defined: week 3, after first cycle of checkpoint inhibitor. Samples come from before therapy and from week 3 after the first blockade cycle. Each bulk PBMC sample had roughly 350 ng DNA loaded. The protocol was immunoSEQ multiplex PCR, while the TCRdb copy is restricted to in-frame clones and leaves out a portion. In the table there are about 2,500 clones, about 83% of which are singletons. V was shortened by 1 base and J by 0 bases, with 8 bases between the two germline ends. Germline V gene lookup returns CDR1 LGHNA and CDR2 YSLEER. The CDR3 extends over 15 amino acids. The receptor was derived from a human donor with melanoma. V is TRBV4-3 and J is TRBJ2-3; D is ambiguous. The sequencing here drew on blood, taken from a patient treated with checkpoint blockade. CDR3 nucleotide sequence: TGCGCCAGCAGCCAAGGGGTTCTTAGCACAGATACGCAGTATTTT. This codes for CASSQGVLSTDTQYF.